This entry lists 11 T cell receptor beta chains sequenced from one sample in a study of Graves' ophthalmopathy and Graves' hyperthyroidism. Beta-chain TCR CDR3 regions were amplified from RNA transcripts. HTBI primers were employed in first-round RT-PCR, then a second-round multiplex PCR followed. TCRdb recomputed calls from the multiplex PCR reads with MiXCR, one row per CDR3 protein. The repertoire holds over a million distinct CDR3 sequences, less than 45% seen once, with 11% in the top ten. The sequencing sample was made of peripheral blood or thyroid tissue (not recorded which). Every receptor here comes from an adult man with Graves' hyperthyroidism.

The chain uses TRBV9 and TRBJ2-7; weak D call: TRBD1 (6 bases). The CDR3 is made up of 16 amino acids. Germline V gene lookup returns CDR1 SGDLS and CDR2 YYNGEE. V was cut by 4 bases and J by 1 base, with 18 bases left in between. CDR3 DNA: TGTGCCAGCAGCCAAGATCGACAGGACCCGTCCTACGAGCAGTACTTC. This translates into CASSQDRQDPSYEQYF.

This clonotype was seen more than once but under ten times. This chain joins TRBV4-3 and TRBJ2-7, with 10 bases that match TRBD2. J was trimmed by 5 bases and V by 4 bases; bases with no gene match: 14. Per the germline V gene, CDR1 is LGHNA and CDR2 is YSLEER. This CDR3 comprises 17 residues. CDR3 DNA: TGCGCCAGCAGCCTCGGACGCGTAGCGGGGGGTTTAAACGAGCAGTACTTC. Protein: CASSLGRVAGGLNEQYF.

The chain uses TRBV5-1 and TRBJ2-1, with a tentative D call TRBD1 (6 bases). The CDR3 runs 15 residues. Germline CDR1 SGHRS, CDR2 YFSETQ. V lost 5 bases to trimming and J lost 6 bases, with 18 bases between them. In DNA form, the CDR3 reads TGCGCCAGCAGACAAGACTACAGGGCCACCAATGAGCAGTTCTTC. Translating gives CASRQDYRATNEQFF.

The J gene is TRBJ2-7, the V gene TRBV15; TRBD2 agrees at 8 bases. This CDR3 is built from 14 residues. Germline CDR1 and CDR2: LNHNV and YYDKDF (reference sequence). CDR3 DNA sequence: TGTGCTACCCGCCGACTCAGCGGGGGATACGAGCAGTACTTC. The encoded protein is CATRRLSGGYEQYF.

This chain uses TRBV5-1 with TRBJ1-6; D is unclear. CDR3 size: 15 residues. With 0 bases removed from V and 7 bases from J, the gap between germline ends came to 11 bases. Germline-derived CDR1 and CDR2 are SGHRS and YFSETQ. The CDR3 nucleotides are TGCGCCAGCAGCTTGGAGTTGGCGGAGAATTCACCCCTCCACTTT. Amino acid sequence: CASSLELAENSPLHF.

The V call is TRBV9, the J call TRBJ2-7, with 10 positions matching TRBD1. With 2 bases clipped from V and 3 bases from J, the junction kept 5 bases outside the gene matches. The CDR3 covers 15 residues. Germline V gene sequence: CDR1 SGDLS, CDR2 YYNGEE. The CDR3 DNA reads TGTGCCAGCAGCGTCGACAGGGGGCCTTACTACGAGCAGTACTTC. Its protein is CASSVDRGPYYEQYF. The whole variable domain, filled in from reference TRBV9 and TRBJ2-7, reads DSGVTQTPKHLITATGQRVTLRCSPRSGDLSVYWYQQSLDQGLQFLIQYYNGEERAKGNILERFSAQQFPDLHSELNLSSLELGDSALYFCASSVDRGPYYEQYFGPGTRLTVT.

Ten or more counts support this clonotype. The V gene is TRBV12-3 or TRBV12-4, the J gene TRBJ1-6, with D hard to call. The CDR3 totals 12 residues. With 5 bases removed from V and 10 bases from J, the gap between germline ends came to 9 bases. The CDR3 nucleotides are TGTGCCAGCAGTCGAATCGCGTCACCCCTCCACTTT. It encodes CASSRIASPLHF.

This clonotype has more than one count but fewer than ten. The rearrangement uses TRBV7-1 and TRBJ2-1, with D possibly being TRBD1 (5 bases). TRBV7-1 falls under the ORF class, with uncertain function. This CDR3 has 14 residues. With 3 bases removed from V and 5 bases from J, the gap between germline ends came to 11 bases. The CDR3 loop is CASSSPGYHNEQFF. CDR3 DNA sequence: TGTGCCAGCAGCTCGCCAGGGTATCACAATGAGCAGTTCTTC.

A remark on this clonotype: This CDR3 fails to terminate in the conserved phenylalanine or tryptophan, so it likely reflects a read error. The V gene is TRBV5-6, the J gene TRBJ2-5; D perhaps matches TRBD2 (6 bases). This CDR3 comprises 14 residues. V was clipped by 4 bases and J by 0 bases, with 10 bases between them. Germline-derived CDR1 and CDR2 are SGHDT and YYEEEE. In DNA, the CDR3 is TGTGCCAGCAGCCGTGGGACTCACCAAGAGACCCAGTACCTC. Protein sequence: CASSRGTHQETQYL.

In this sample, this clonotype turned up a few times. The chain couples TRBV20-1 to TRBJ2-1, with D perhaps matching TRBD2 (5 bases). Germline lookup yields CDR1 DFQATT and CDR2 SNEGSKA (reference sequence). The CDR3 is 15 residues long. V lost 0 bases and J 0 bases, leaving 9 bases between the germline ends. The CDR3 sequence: CSAREAESSYNEQFF. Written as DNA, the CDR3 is TGCAGTGCTAGAGAAGCGGAGAGCTCCTACAATGAGCAGTTCTTC.

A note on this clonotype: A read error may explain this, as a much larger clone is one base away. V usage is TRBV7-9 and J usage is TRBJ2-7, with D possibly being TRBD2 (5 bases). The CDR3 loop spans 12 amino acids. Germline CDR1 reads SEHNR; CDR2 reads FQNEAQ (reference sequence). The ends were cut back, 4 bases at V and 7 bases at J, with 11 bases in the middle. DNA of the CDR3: TGTGCCAGCAGCTGCGTTACGGGGGAGCAGTACTTC. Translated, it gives CASSCVTGEQYF.